Listed below are T cell receptor beta chains from one sample, sequenced in a study of cytomegalovirus exposure and HLA in healthy donors. The repertoire was sequenced with immunoSEQ multiplex PCR; TCRdb's copy has only in-frame clones and lacks some. The repertoire has fewer than 200,000 clones, around 80% of them found once; the top ten carry just over 4.5%. The sequenced sample was PBMCs. These TCRs come from a woman aged 45-60 years in good health and CMV-seropositive. CDR3s include the opening cysteine and the closing phenylalanine or tryptophan. D genes are given only for firm matches. Not all rows give a size; the values are once, few, many and, for expanded clones, a class.

V gene: TRBV10-1
D gene: .
CDR3 length: 14
clone size: .
J gene: TRBJ2-1
CDR3 protein: CASSEWGVTNEQFF
CDR3 DNA: TGCGCCAGCAGTGAGTGGGGGGTAACCAATGAGCAGTTCTTC

V gene: TRBV9
D gene: TRBD2
CDR3 length: 14
clone size: .
J gene: TRBJ2-1
CDR3 protein: CASSGRVSYNEQFF
CDR3 DNA: TGTGCCAGTAGCGGGAGAGTTTCCTACAATGAGCAGTTCTTC

V gene: TRBV4-3
D gene: .
CDR3 length: 13
clone size: .
J gene: TRBJ2-4
CDR3 protein: CASVPKPRDIQYF
CDR3 DNA: TGCGCCAGCGTTCCCAAGCCCCGGGACATTCAGTACTTC

V gene: TRBV28
D gene: .
CDR3 length: 16
clone size: .
J gene: TRBJ1-1
CDR3 protein: CASSRSGPGVNTEAFF
CDR3 DNA: TGTGCCAGCAGCCGCTCGGGGCCAGGGGTGAACACTGAAGCTTTCTTT

V gene: TRBV2
D gene: TRBD1
CDR3 length: 13
clone size: .
J gene: TRBJ2-7
CDR3 protein: CASNQDRAYEQYF
CDR3 DNA: TGTGCCAGCAATCAGGACAGGGCATACGAGCAGTACTTC

V gene: TRBV6-4
D gene: .
CDR3 length: 14
clone size: few
J gene: TRBJ2-7
CDR3 protein: CASSPETSSYEQYF
CDR3 DNA: TGTGCCAGCAGTCCGGAGACTAGCTCCTACGAGCAGTACTTC

V gene: TRBV5-6
D gene: .
CDR3 length: 13
clone size: .
J gene: TRBJ2-5
CDR3 protein: CASSGGQWETQYF
CDR3 DNA: TGTGCCAGCAGCGGGGGACAATGGGAGACCCAGTACTTC

V gene: TRBV4-1
D gene: .
CDR3 length: 12
clone size: .
J gene: TRBJ1-1
CDR3 protein: CASSLRGSEAFF
CDR3 DNA: TGCGCCAGCAGCCTCAGGGGTTCTGAAGCTTTCTTT

V gene: TRBV4-1
D gene: TRBD2
CDR3 length: 19
clone size: .
J gene: TRBJ2-4
CDR3 protein: CASSQGRVADLLAKNIQYF
CDR3 DNA: TGCGCCAGCAGCCAGGGGAGGGTAGCGGACCTTCTAGCCAAAAACATTCAGTACTTC

V gene: TRBV5-1
D gene: .
CDR3 length: 13
clone size: once
J gene: TRBJ1-2
CDR3 protein: CASSFTGSDGYTF
CDR3 DNA: TGCGCCAGCAGCTTTACAGGGTCTGACGGCTACACCTTC

V gene: TRBV19
D gene: TRBD1
CDR3 length: 16
clone size: .
J gene: TRBJ2-5
CDR3 protein: CASSSLGTGVQETQYF
CDR3 DNA: TGTGCCAGTAGTAGCCTCGGGACAGGAGTTCAAGAGACCCAGTACTTC

V gene: TRBV6-5
D gene: TRBD2
CDR3 length: 15
clone size: .
J gene: TRBJ2-3
CDR3 protein: CATRGEAAGEDTQYF
CDR3 DNA: TGTGCCACCCGGGGAGAGGCAGCGGGGGAAGATACGCAGTATTTT

V gene: TRBV9
D gene: .
CDR3 length: 15
clone size: .
J gene: TRBJ2-7
CDR3 protein: CASSSGGLVGYEQYF
CDR3 DNA: TGTGCCAGCAGCTCCGGGGGGCTAGTTGGATACGAGCAGTACTTC

V gene: TRBV5-1
D gene: TRBD2
CDR3 length: 16
clone size: .
J gene: TRBJ2-1
CDR3 protein: CASSPRTSATYNEQFF
CDR3 DNA: TGCGCCAGCAGCCCCCGGACTAGCGCTACCTACAATGAGCAGTTCTTC

V gene: TRBV2
D gene: .
CDR3 length: 14
clone size: once
J gene: TRBJ2-1
CDR3 protein: CASTDQGRANEQFF
CDR3 DNA: TGTGCCAGCACCGATCAGGGTAGGGCCAATGAGCAGTTCTTC

V gene: TRBV7-8
D gene: TRBD2
CDR3 length: 18
clone size: .
J gene: TRBJ2-7
CDR3 protein: CASSLGLAGTTSSYEQYF
CDR3 DNA: TGTGCCAGCAGCCTGGGACTAGCGGGAACTACGAGCTCCTACGAGCAGTACTTC

V gene: TRBV4-3
D gene: TRBD1
CDR3 length: 15
clone size: .
J gene: TRBJ2-6
CDR3 protein: CASSQGTGELSVLTF
CDR3 DNA: TGCGCCAGCAGCCAAGGGACAGGGGAGCTCTCCGTCCTGACTTTC

V gene: TRBV9
D gene: TRBD1
CDR3 length: 14
clone size: .
J gene: TRBJ2-5
CDR3 protein: CASSVWDSQETQYF
CDR3 DNA: TGTGCCAGCAGCGTATGGGACAGCCAAGAGACCCAGTACTTC

V gene: TRBV9
D gene: .
CDR3 length: 11
clone size: .
J gene: TRBJ1-2
CDR3 protein: CASSDSYGYTF
CDR3 DNA: TGTGCCAGCAGCGACTCCTATGGCTACACCTTC

V gene: TRBV28
D gene: .
CDR3 length: 15
clone size: .
J gene: TRBJ1-3
CDR3 protein: CASNPSGYTGNTIYF
CDR3 DNA: TGTGCCAGCAATCCTTCGGGGTATACTGGAAACACCATATATTTT

V gene: TRBV5-5
D gene: .
CDR3 length: 14
clone size: .
J gene: TRBJ1-2
CDR3 protein: CASSSGGANYGYTF
CDR3 DNA: TGTGCCAGCAGCTCTGGGGGGGCCAACTATGGCTACACCTTC

V gene: TRBV11-3
D gene: .
CDR3 length: 14
clone size: once
J gene: TRBJ1-1
CDR3 protein: CASSPPGAPTEAFF
CDR3 DNA: TGTGCCAGCAGCCCGCCAGGGGCGCCCACTGAAGCTTTCTTT

V gene: TRBV10-3
D gene: .
CDR3 length: 15
clone size: .
J gene: TRBJ1-3
CDR3 protein: CAISDSTAEKVAGRF
CDR3 DNA: TGTGCCATCAGTGACTCAACCGCGGAAAAAGTTGCTGGCCGTTTT

V gene: TRBV5-8
D gene: .
CDR3 length: 8
clone size: .
J gene: TRBJ2-7
CDR3 protein: CARSVSYF
CDR3 DNA: TGTGCCAGAAGCGTCTCGTACTTC

V gene: TRBV5-1
D gene: .
CDR3 length: 15
clone size: .
J gene: TRBJ2-2
CDR3 protein: CASSLRDGGTGELFF
CDR3 DNA: TGCGCCAGCAGCTTGCGGGACGGGGGCACCGGGGAGCTGTTTTTT

V gene: TRBV7-7
D gene: TRBD2
CDR3 length: 15
clone size: .
J gene: TRBJ2-1
CDR3 protein: CASSSRLAGDNEQFF
CDR3 DNA: TGTGCTAGCAGCTCTCGACTAGCGGGAGACAATGAGCAGTTCTTC

V gene: TRBV7-2
D gene: .
CDR3 length: 15
clone size: .
J gene: TRBJ2-7
CDR3 protein: CASSLVFGGLDEQYF
CDR3 DNA: TGTGCCAGCAGCTTAGTCTTCGGGGGGCTCGACGAGCAGTACTTC

V gene: TRBV19
D gene: TRBD1
CDR3 length: 13
clone size: .
J gene: TRBJ2-1
CDR3 protein: CATTGTGGGEQFF
CDR3 DNA: TGTGCCACGACCGGGACAGGGGGAGGTGAGCAGTTCTTC

V gene: TRBV7-3
D gene: TRBD2
CDR3 length: 18
clone size: .
J gene: TRBJ2-3
CDR3 protein: CASSLRAGGPLVTDTQYF
CDR3 DNA: TGTGCCAGCAGCTTAAGGGCGGGGGGGCCCTTGGTGACAGATACGCAGTATTTT

V gene: TRBV27
D gene: .
CDR3 length: 14
clone size: once
J gene: TRBJ2-7
CDR3 protein: CASSFKQGSYEQYF
CDR3 DNA: TGTGCCAGCAGTTTTAAGCAGGGCTCCTACGAGCAGTACTTC

V gene: TRBV28
D gene: .
CDR3 length: 16
clone size: .
J gene: TRBJ2-1
CDR3 protein: CASSSPPRSLYNEQFF
CDR3 DNA: TGTGCCAGCAGTTCCCCACCTCGGAGCCTCTACAATGAGCAGTTCTTC

V gene: TRBV4-2
D gene: TRBD1
CDR3 length: 16
clone size: .
J gene: TRBJ1-3
CDR3 protein: CASSRGQDSSGNTIYF
CDR3 DNA: TGTGCCAGCAGCCGCGGACAGGACAGCTCTGGAAACACCATATATTTT

V gene: TRBV15
D gene: .
CDR3 length: 16
clone size: .
J gene: TRBJ2-1
CDR3 protein: CATSRGGLSSYNEQFF
CDR3 DNA: TGTGCCACCAGCAGAGGCGGGCTAAGCTCCTACAATGAGCAGTTCTTC

V gene: TRBV5-4
D gene: .
CDR3 length: 13
clone size: few
J gene: TRBJ2-7
CDR3 protein: CASSLGVAYEQYF
CDR3 DNA: TGTGCCAGCAGCTTAGGGGTGGCCTACGAGCAGTACTTC

V gene: TRBV28
D gene: .
CDR3 length: 16
clone size: .
J gene: TRBJ1-5
CDR3 protein: CASSSPAGASNQPQHF
CDR3 DNA: TGTGCCAGCAGTTCCCCCGCCGGAGCCTCTAATCAGCCCCAGCATTTT

V gene: TRBV7-2
D gene: .
CDR3 length: 14
clone size: .
J gene: TRBJ2-2
CDR3 protein: CASSLGRGTGELFF
CDR3 DNA: TGTGCCAGCAGCTTAGGTCGGGGCACCGGGGAGCTGTTTTTT

V gene: TRBV5-1
D gene: TRBD2
CDR3 length: 16
clone size: .
J gene: TRBJ2-2
CDR3 protein: CASSPTSGLNTGELFF
CDR3 DNA: TGCGCCAGCAGCCCGACTAGCGGGTTGAACACCGGGGAGCTGTTTTTT

V gene: TRBV2
D gene: .
CDR3 length: 15
clone size: .
J gene: TRBJ1-1
CDR3 protein: CASRTTGFEDTEAFF
CDR3 DNA: TGTGCCAGCAGGACAACAGGGTTTGAAGATACTGAAGCTTTCTTT

V gene: TRBV28
D gene: TRBD1
CDR3 length: 12
clone size: .
J gene: TRBJ2-7
CDR3 protein: CASSSVGQEQYF
CDR3 DNA: TGTGCCAGCAGTTCCGTGGGACAGGAGCAGTACTTC

V gene: TRBV7-9
D gene: TRBD2
CDR3 length: 16
clone size: .
J gene: TRBJ2-1
CDR3 protein: CSSSLGDAGAADEQFF
CDR3 DNA: TGTTCCAGCAGCTTAGGTGACGCGGGAGCGGCCGATGAGCAGTTCTTC

V gene: TRBV19
D gene: TRBD2
CDR3 length: 15
clone size: once
J gene: TRBJ2-1
CDR3 protein: CASSTRGGPYNEQFF
CDR3 DNA: TGTGCCAGTAGTACCCGGGGGGGCCCCTACAATGAGCAGTTCTTC

V gene: TRBV7-8
D gene: TRBD1
CDR3 length: 15
clone size: .
J gene: TRBJ1-1
CDR3 protein: CASSSLTGMDTEAFF
CDR3 DNA: TGTGCCAGCAGCTCTCTGACAGGGATGGACACTGAAGCTTTCTTT

V gene: TRBV6-5
D gene: TRBD2
CDR3 length: 16
clone size: few
J gene: TRBJ2-7
CDR3 protein: CASSFGTSGGPREQYF
CDR3 DNA: TGTGCCAGCAGTTTCGGGACTAGCGGGGGGCCCAGGGAGCAGTACTTC

V gene: TRBV10-3
D gene: .
CDR3 length: 15
clone size: .
J gene: TRBJ1-1
CDR3 protein: CAISGRGGSDTEAFF
CDR3 DNA: TGTGCCATCAGCGGCCGCGGGGGGAGTGACACTGAAGCTTTCTTT

V gene: TRBV5-1
D gene: .
CDR3 length: 14
clone size: once
J gene: TRBJ2-7
CDR3 protein: CASSLIQGKNEQYF
CDR3 DNA: TGCGCCAGCAGCTTGATACAGGGTAAAAACGAGCAGTACTTC

V gene: TRBV11-2
D gene: TRBD1
CDR3 length: 16
clone size: .
J gene: TRBJ2-2
CDR3 protein: CASFPLRGGYTGELFF
CDR3 DNA: TGTGCCAGCTTTCCACTACGAGGGGGCTACACCGGGGAGCTGTTTTTT

V gene: TRBV7-3
D gene: .
CDR3 length: 13
clone size: .
J gene: TRBJ2-7
CDR3 protein: CASAPGSGGEQYF
CDR3 DNA: TGTGCCAGCGCCCCGGGGTCTGGCGGCGAGCAGTACTTC

V gene: TRBV27
D gene: TRBD1
CDR3 length: 16
clone size: .
J gene: TRBJ2-1
CDR3 protein: CASSSSGTGGWNEQFF
CDR3 DNA: TGTGCCAGCAGTTCCTCCGGGACAGGGGGCTGGAATGAGCAGTTCTTC

V gene: TRBV2
D gene: TRBD1
CDR3 length: 14
clone size: .
J gene: TRBJ1-1
CDR3 protein: CASSPWTGNTEAFF
CDR3 DNA: TGTGCCAGCAGTCCATGGACAGGGAACACTGAAGCTTTCTTT